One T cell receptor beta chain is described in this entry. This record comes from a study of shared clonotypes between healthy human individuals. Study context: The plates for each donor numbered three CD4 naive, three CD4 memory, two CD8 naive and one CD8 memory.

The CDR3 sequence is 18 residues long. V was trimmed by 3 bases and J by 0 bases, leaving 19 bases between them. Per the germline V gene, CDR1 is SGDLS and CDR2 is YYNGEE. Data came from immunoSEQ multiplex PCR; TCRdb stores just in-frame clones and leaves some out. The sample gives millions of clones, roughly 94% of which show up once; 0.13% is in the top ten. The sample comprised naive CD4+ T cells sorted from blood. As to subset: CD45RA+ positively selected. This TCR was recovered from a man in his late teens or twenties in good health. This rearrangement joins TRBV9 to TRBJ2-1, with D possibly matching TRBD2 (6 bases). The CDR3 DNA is TGTGCCAGCAGCGCGCGGCGGCTAGCGTACAGCTCCTACAATGAGCAGTTCTTC. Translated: CASSARRLAYSSYNEQFF.